The clone carrying this T cell receptor beta chain was detected only once. Its antigen is currently unknown. This sample is part of a study of cytomegalovirus exposure and HLA in healthy donors. General study results and limits: Earlier analysis found most TCR beta V segments productive about 87% or about 30% of the time.

PCR amplification relied on 60 Vbeta primers (plus 13 Jbeta primers). Clones were sequenced by immunoSEQ multiplex PCR, and TCRdb holds only the in-frame ones, with some missing. This table holds approximately 190,000 clones, approximately 86% found once. The CDR3 has 14 residues. After removal of 0 bases from V and 0 bases from J, the junction contained 0 bases not matched to a gene. CDR1 and CDR2 (germline): SGDLS, YYNGEE. The sequencing sample was made of PBMCs. The V and J genes are TRBV9 and TRBJ2-7, with 7 bases fitting TRBD2. This clonotype was obtained from a boy aged 2 to 10 in good health and CMV-seronegative. The CDR3 coding sequence is TGTGCCAGCAGCGTAGGCGGGAGCTCCTACGAGCAGTACTTC. Its translation: CASSVGGSSYEQYF.